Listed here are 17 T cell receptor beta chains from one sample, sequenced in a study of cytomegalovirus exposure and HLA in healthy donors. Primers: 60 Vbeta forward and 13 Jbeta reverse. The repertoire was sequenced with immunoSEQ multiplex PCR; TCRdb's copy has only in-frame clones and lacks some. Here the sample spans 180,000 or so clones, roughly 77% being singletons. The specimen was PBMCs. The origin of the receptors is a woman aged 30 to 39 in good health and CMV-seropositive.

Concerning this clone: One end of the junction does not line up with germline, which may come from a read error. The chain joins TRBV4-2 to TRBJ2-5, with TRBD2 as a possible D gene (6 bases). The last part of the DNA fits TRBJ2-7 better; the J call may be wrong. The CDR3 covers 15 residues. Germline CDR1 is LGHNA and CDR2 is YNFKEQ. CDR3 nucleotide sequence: TGTGCCAGCAGCCCGCGGGCTAGCGACTCCTCCGAGCAGTACTTC. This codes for CASSPRASDSSEQYF.

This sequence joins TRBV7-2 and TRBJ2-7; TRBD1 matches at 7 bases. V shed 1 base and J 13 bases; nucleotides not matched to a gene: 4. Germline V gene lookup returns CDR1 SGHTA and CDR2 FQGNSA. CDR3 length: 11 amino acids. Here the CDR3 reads CASSLGDSLYF. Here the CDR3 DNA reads TGTGCCAGCAGCTTAGGGGACAGCCTCTACTTC.

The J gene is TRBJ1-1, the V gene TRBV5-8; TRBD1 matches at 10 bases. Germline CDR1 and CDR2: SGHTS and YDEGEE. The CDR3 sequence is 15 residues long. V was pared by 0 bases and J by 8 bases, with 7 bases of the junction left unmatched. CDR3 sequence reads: CASSLGYRTGGEAFF. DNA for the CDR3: TGTGCCAGCAGCTTGGGCTACAGGACAGGGGGAGAAGCTTTCTTT.

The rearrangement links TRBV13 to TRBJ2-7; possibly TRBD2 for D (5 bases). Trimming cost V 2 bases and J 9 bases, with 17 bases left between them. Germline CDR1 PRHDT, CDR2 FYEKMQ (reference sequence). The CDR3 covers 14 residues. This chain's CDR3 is CASSLRTDSHGQYF. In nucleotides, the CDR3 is TGTGCCAGCAGCTTACGGACGGACTCTCATGGGCAGTACTTC.

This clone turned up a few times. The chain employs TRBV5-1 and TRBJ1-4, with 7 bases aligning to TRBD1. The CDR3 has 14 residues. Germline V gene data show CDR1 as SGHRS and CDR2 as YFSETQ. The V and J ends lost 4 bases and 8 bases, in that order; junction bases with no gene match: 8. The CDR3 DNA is TGCGCCAGCAGCCTGACAGGGCTTAAAGAAAAACTGTTTTTT. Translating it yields CASSLTGLKEKLFF.

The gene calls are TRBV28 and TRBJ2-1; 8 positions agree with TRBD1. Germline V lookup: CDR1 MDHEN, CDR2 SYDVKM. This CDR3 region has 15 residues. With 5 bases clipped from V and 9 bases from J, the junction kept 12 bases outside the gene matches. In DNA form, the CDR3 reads TGTGCCAGCAGTCTACGGACAGGGCTAGTTTTTGAGCAGTTCTTC. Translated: CASSLRTGLVFEQFF.

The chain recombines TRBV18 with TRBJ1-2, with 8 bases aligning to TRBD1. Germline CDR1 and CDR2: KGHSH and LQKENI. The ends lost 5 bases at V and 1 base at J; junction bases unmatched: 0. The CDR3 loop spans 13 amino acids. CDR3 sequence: CASSGQGNYGYTF. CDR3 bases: TGTGCCAGCTCAGGACAGGGTAACTATGGCTACACCTTC.

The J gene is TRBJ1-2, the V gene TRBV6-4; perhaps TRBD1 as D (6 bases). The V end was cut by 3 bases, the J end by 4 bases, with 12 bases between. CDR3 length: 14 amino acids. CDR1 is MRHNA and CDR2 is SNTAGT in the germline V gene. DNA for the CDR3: TGTGCCAGCAGTGAAAGGTCAGGGGCCTATGGCTACACCTTC. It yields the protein CASSERSGAYGYTF.

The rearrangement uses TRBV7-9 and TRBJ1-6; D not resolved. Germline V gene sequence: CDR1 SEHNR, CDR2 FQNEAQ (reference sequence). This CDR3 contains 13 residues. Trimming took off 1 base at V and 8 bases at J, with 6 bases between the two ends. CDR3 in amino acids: CASSLVADSPLHF. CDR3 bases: TGTGCCAGCAGCTTAGTGGCAGATTCACCCCTCCACTTT.

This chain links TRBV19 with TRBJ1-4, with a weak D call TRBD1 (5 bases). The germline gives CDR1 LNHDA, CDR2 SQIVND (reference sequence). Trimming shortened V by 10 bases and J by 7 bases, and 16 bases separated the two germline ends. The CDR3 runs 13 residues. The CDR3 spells CATRWRGGEKLFF. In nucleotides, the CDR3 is TGTGCCACCCGGTGGAGGGGAGGTGAAAAACTGTTTTTT.

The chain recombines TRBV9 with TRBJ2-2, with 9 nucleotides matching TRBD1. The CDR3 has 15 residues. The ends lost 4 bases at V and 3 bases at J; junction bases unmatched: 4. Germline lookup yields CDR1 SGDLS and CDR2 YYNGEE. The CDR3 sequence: CASSSWTGDTGELFF. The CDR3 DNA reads TGTGCCAGCAGCTCCTGGACAGGGGACACCGGGGAGCTGTTTTTT.

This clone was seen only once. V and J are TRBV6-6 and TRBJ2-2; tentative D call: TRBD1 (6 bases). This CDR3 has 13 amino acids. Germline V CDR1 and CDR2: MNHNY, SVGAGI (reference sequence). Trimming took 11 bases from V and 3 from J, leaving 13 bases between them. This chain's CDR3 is CACRQADTGELFF. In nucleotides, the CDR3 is TGTGCCTGCCGACAGGCGGACACCGGGGAGCTGTTTTTT.

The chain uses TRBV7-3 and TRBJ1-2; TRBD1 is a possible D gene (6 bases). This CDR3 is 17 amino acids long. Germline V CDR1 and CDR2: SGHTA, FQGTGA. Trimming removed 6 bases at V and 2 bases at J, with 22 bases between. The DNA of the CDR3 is TGTGCCAGCAGGGGGGGGCAGGGAATGGTGGGGAACTATGGCTACACCTTC. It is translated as CASRGGQGMVGNYGYTF.

The CDR3 here is CASSSGPYEQYF. In nucleotides, the CDR3 is TGTGCCAGCAGTTCAGGTCCCTACGAGCAGTACTTC. The chain joins TRBV6-6 to TRBJ2-7, with D uncertain. Germline CDR1 is MNHNY and CDR2 is SVGAGI (reference sequence). The CDR3 loop spans 12 amino acids. The V gene lost 4 bases and the J gene lost 2 bases, with 6 bases spanning the gap.

The CDR3 spells CASSERGGGSPLHF. The CDR3, as DNA: TGTGCCAGCAGTGAACGGGGCGGGGGCTCACCCCTCCACTTT. This chain links TRBV25-1 with TRBJ1-6; tentatively, D is TRBD1 (6 bases). This CDR3 is built from 14 residues. Per germline, CDR1 MGHDK and CDR2 SYGVNS. The V gene lost 2 bases and the J gene lost 10 bases, with 12 bases spanning the gap.

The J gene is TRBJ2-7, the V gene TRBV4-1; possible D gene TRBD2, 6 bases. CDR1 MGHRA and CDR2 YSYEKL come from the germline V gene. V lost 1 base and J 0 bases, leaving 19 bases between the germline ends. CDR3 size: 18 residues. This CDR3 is CASSQVFSGNSASYEQYF. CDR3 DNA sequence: TGCGCCAGCAGCCAAGTGTTTAGCGGAAATTCGGCCTCCTACGAGCAGTACTTC.

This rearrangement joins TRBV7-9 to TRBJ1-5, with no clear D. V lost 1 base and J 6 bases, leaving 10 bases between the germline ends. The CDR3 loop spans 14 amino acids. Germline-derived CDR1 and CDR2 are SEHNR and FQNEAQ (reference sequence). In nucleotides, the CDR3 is TGTGCCAGCAGCTTAGGGGCAGGTCCTCAGCCCCAGCATTTT. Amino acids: CASSLGAGPQPQHF. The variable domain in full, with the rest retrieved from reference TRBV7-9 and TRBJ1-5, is DTGVSQNPRHKITKRGQNVTFRCDPISEHNRLYWYRQTLGQGPEFLTYFQNEAQLEKSRLLSDRFSAERPKGSFSTLEIQRTEQGDSAMYLCASSLGAGPQPQHFGDGTRLSIL.